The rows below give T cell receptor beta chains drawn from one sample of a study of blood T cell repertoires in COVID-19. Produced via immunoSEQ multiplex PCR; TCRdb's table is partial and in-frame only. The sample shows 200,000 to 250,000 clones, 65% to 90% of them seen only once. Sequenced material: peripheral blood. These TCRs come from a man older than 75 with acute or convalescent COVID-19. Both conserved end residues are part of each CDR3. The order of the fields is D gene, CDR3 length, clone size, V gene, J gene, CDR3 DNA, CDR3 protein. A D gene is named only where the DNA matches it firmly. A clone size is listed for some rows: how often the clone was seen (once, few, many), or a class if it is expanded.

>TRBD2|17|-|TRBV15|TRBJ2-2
TGTGCCACCAGCGGTTTTAGCGGGAGAGGGCGGACCGGGGAGCTGTTTTTT
CATSGFSGRGRTGELFF
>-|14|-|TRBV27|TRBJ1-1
TGTGCCAGCAGTCTCAGGGGAGTCGGCACTGAAGCTTTCTTT
CASSLRGVGTEAFF
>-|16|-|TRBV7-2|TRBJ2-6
TGTGCCAGCAGCCCCCGGGACACCTCCGGGGCCAACGTCCTGACTTTC
CASSPRDTSGANVLTF
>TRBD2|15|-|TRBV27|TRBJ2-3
TGTGCCAGCAGTTTGGGAGCGGGAGGTACAGATACGCAGTATTTT
CASSLGAGGTDTQYF
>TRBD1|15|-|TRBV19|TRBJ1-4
TGTGCCAGTACTAACCCGGGGACAGGGGTTGAAAAACTGTTTTTT
CASTNPGTGVEKLFF
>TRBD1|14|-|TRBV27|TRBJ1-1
TGTGCCAGCAGTAGACAGGGGGTGAACACTGAAGCTTTCTTT
CASSRQGVNTEAFF
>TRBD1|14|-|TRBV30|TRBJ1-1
TGTGCCTGGACCCTGACAGGGGGCTGGTCTGAAGCTTTCTTT
CAWTLTGGWSEAFF
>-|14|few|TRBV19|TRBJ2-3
TGTGCCAGCTCGAGGGGGATGAGCACAGATACGCAGTATTTT
CASSRGMSTDTQYF
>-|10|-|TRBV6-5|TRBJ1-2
TGTGCCAGCTTCCTATATGGCTACACCTTC
CASFLYGYTF
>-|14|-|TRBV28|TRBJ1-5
TGTGCCAGCACTCCCCACCAGGGTTTGCAGCCCCAGCATTTT
CASTPHQGLQPQHF
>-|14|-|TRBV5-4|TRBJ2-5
TGTGCCAGCAGCGGACCGGGACAACAAGAGACCCAGTACTTC
CASSGPGQQETQYF
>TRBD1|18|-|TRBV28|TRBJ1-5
TGTGCCAGCAGGATGGGACAGGGCGAAGGGTATAGCAATCAGCCCCAGCATTTT
CASRMGQGEGYSNQPQHF
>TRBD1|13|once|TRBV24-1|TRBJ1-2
TGTGCCACCAGTGATTCGGGACAGTTTGGCTACACCTTC
CATSDSGQFGYTF
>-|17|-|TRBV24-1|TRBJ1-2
TGTGCCACCAGTGGGCAGGCAGGGGCTGATCGGGGCTATGGCTACACCTTC
CATSGQAGADRGYGYTF
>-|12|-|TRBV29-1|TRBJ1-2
TGCAGCGACTGGACATTGTTCTATGGCTACACCTTC
CSDWTLFYGYTF
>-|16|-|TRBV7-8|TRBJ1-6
TGTGCCAGCAGCTTAACTTCCAGGTCCTATAATTCACCCCTCCACTTT
CASSLTSRSYNSPLHF
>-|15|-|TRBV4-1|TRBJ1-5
TGCGCCAGCAGCCAAGATGGGCAGGGAGGTCAGCCCCAGCATTTT
CASSQDGQGGQPQHF
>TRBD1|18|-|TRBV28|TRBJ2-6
TGTGCCAGCAGTACTGACAGGGGGCAGGTGTCTGGGGCCAACGTCCTGACTTTC
CASSTDRGQVSGANVLTF
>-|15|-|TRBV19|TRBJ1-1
TGTGCCAGTAGTAACCCAGACAGTGGGCGCACTGAAGCTTTCTTT
CASSNPDSGRTEAFF
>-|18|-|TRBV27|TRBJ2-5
TGTGCCAGCAGTTTATCGGGGCGCGGCAGAACGTACCAAGAGACCCAGTACTTC
CASSLSGRGRTYQETQYF
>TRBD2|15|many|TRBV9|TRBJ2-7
TGTGCCAGCAGCGTTGGGTCTAGCGGGAGCTACGAGCAGTACTTC
CASSVGSSGSYEQYF
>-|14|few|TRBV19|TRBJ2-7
TGTGCCAGTAGTACCCCCTCCAGGTCCTACGAGCAGTACTTC
CASSTPSRSYEQYF
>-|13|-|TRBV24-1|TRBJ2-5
TGTGCCACCAGTGATTTCTTCGAAGAGACCCAGTACTTC
CATSDFFEETQYF
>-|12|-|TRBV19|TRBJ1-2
TGTGCCAGTTCTTCAGGGGTAAGCGGCTACACCTTC
CASSSGVSGYTF
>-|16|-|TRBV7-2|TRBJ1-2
TGTGCCAGCAGCTTATCGGACGGGGGGAGTTGGAGTGGCTACACCTTC
CASSLSDGGSWSGYTF
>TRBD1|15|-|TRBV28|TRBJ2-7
TGTGCCAGCAGCATGTTGGACAGGCGATCCTACGAGCAGTACTTC
CASSMLDRRSYEQYF
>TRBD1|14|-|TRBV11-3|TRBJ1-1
TGTGCCAGCAGCCCACGGACAGGCAACACTGAAGCTTTCTTT
CASSPRTGNTEAFF
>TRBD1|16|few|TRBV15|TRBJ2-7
TGTGCCACCAGCAGAGTAATGTCAGGGGGCATCTACGAGCAGTACTTC
CATSRVMSGGIYEQYF
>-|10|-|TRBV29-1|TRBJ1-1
TGCAGCGTAGGGACGGGAGGAACTTTCTTT
CSVGTGGTFF
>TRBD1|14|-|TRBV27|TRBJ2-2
TGTGCCAGCAGAGATCACAGGGGCACCGGGGAGCTGTTTTTT
CASRDHRGTGELFF
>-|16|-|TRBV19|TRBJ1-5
TGTGCCAGTAGTATAGTCCCGACAGATAGCAATCAGCCCCAGCATTTT
CASSIVPTDSNQPQHF
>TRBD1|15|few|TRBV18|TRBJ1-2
TGTGCCAGCTCACTCGGACAGGCGTCTACTTTGAGCTACACCTTC
CASSLGQASTLSYTF